The clone carrying this T cell receptor beta chain was counted only a few times. The antigen remains undetermined. The CDR3 loop spans 18 amino acids. Trimming pared 5 bases from V and 5 bases from J, leaving 25 bases between. The germline gives CDR1 SGHTA, CDR2 FQGTGA. This sample was included in a study of T-cell memory formation after mild COVID-19. Findings of the study overall: Clones shrinking from day 15 to 85 showed even CD4/CD8 mixes; later expanders tilted CD4+. CD4+ contracting clones were found mainly in CM and EM, and CD8+ ones in EMRA.

5'RACE with constant-segment primers built TCRalpha and TCRbeta cDNA libraries with UMIs. TCRdb re-analysed the 5' RACE reads in MiXCR, keeping a single row per CDR3 protein. Altogether fewer than 700,000 distinct CDR3 sequences are present, around 17% being singletons, with the ten largest covering around 12%. The sequencing input was PBMCs or a T cell subset sorted from them (not recorded which). The sequence derives from an adult woman who had mild COVID-19 (a few samples of this study predate the infection). Cell type and time point are not known. V and J are TRBV7-3 and TRBJ2-1; D tentatively reads TRBD1 or TRBD2 (5 bases each). The CDR3 region has the DNA TGTGCCAGCAGCCCTTATCCGTCCAGGGAGATTCTGCACAATGAGCAGTTCTTC. This gives the protein CASSPYPSREILHNEQFF.